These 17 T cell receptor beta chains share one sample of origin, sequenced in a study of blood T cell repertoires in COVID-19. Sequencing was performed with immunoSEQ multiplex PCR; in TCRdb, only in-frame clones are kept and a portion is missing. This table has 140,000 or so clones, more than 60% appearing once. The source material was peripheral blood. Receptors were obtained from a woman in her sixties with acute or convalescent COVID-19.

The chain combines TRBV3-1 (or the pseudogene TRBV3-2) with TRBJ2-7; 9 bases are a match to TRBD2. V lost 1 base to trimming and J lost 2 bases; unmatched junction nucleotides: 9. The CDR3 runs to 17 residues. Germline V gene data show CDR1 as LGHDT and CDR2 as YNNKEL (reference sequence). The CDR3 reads CASSQGASGIATYEQYF. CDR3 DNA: TGTGCCAGCAGCCAAGGCGCTAGCGGGATAGCAACCTACGAGCAGTACTTC.

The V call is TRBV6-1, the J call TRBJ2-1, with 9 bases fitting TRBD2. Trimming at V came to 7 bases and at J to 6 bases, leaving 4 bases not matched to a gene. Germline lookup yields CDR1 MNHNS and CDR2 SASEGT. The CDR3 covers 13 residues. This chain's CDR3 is CASTTSGLNEQFF. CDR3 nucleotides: TGTGCCAGCACGACTAGCGGCCTCAATGAGCAGTTCTTC.

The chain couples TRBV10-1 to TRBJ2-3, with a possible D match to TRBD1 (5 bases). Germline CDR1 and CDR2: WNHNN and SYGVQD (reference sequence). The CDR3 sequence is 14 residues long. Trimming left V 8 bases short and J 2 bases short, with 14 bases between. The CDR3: CASAPRASTDTQYF. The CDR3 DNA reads TGCGCCAGCGCCCCCAGGGCTTCCACAGATACGCAGTATTTT.

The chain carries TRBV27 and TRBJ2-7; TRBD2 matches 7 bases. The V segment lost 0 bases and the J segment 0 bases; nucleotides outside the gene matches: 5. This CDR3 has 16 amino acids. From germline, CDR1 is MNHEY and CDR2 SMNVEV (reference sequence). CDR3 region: CASSLSAGQSSYEQYF. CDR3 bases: TGTGCCAGCAGTTTATCAGCGGGGCAAAGCTCCTACGAGCAGTACTTC.

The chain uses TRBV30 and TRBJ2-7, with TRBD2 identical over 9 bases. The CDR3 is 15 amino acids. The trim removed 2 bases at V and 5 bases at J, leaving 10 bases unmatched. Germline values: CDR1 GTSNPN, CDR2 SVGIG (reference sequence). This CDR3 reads CAWSPFSGRRDEQYF. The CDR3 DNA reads TGTGCCTGGAGTCCATTTAGCGGGAGACGGGACGAGCAGTACTTC.

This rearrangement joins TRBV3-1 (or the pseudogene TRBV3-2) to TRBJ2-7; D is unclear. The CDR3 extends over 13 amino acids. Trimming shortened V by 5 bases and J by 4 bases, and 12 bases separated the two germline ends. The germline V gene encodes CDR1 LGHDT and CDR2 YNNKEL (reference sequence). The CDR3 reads CASSGEALYEQYF. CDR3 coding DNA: TGTGCCAGCAGCGGAGAGGCGCTTTACGAGCAGTACTTC.

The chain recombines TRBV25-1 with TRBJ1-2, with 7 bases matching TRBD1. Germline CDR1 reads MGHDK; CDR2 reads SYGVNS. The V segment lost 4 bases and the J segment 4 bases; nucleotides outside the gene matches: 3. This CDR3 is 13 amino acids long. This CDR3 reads CASSGGGFYGYTF. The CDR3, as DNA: TGTGCCAGCAGTGGAGGGGGCTTCTATGGCTACACCTTC.

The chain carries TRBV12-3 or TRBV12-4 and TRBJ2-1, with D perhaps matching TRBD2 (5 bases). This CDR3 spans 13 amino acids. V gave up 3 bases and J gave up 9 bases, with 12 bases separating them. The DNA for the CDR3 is TGTGCCAGCAGTTTCGGGAAATTAAGTGAGCAGTTCTTC. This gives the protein CASSFGKLSEQFF.

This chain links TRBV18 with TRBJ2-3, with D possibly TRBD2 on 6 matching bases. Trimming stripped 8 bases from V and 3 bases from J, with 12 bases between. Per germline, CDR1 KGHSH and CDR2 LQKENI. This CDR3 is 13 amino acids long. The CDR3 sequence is CASLGGRTDTQYF. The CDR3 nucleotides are TGTGCCAGCCTGGGGGGAAGGACAGATACGCAGTATTTT.

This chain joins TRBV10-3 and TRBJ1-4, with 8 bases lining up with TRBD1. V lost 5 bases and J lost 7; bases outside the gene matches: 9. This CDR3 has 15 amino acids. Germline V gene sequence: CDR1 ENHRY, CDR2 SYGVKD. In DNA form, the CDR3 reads TGTGCCATCAGTATGTCAGGACAGGGAAGTGAAAAACTGTTTTTT. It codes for CAISMSGQGSEKLFF.

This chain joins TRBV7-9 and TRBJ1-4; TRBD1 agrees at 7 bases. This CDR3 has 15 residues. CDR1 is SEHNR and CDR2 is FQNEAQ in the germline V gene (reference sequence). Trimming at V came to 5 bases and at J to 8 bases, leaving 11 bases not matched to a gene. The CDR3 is CASSPTGVESEKLFF. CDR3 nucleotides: TGTGCCAGCAGCCCCACAGGGGTGGAGTCCGAAAAACTGTTTTTT.

CDR3 sequence: CATQSVGNTEAFF. CDR3 sequence (DNA): TGCGCCACCCAATCGGTCGGGAACACTGAAGCTTTCTTT. The V call is TRBV5-1, the J call TRBJ1-1, with D unresolved. V shed 9 bases and J shed 1 base, with 13 bases lying between them. CDR3 size: 13 residues. Germline CDR1 is SGHRS and CDR2 is YFSETQ.

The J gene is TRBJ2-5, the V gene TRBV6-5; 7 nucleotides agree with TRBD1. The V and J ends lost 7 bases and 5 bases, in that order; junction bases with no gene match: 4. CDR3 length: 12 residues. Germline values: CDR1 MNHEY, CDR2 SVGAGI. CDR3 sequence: CASTRGWETQYF. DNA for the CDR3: TGTGCCAGCACCAGGGGGTGGGAGACCCAGTACTTC.

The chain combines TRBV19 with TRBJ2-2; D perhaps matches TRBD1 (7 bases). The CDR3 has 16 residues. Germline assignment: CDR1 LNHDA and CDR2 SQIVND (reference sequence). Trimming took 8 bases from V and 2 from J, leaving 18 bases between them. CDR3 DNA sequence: TGTGCCAGTCAGACAGGGTTCGGGAGAAACACCGGGGAGCTGTTTTTT. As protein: CASQTGFGRNTGELFF.

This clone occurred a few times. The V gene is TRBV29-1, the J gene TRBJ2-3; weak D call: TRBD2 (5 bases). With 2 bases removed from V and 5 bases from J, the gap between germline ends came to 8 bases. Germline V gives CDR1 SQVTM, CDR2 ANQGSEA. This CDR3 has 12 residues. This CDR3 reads CSVEKAGDTQYF. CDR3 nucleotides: TGCAGCGTTGAAAAGGCGGGAGATACGCAGTATTTT.

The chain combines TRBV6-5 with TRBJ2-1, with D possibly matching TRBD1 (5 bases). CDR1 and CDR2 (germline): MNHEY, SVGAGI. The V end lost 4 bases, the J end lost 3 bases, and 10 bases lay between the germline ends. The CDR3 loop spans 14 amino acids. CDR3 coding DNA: TGTGCCAGCAGTTCTCAGGGAAGCTACAATGAGCAGTTCTTC. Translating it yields CASSSQGSYNEQFF.

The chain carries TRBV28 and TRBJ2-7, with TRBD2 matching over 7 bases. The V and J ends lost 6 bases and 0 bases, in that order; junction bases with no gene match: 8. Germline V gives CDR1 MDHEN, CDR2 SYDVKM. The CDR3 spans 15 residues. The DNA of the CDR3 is TGTGCCAGCAGAGGGGTGTGGGGGGGCTCCTACGAGCAGTACTTC. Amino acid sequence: CASRGVWGGSYEQYF.